This is a list of T cell receptor beta chains from one sample in a study of blood T cell repertoires in COVID-19. The protocol was immunoSEQ multiplex PCR, while the TCRdb copy is restricted to in-frame clones and leaves out a portion. This sample carries 200,000 to 250,000 clones, 85% to 90% of them seen once, and the ten largest clones take 3.1%. The sample was PBMCs or T cells enriched from blood (not recorded which). The receptors shown here come from a woman aged 45-60 years in a cohort exposed to, infected with or recovered from COVID-19 (not recorded which). CDR3s include the opening cysteine and the closing phenylalanine or tryptophan. A D gene is named only where the DNA matches it firmly. Expanded clones are given a class, and other clones once, few, many or no size at all.

j_call d_call v_call clone_size cdr3_aa cdr3_nt
TRBJ2-7 TRBD1 TRBV7-2 NA CASSVTGDTYEQYF TGTGCCAGCAGCGTGACAGGGGACACCTACGAGCAGTACTTC
TRBJ2-7 NA TRBV2 NA CASLGNQNLLIPHF TGTGCCAGCCTCGGGAACCAAAACCTTCTAATCCCCCACTTC
TRBJ1-2 NA TRBV7-2 once CASSPMGQVNYGYTF TGTGCCAGCAGCCCAATGGGACAAGTCAACTATGGCTACACCTTC
TRBJ2-3 TRBD2 TRBV30 NA CAWSVTSADTQYF TGTGCCTGGAGTGTTACTAGCGCGGATACGCAGTATTTT
TRBJ2-1 NA TRBV11-1 NA CASSKRDTAYNEQFF TGTGCCAGCAGTAAGCGGGACACGGCCTACAATGAGCAGTTCTTC
TRBJ2-3 NA TRBV10-3 once CAISETEGTDTQYF TGTGCCATCAGTGAAACGGAGGGCACAGATACGCAGTATTTT
TRBJ2-1 TRBD1 TRBV28 NA CASSPSGTGPVGQFF TGTGCCAGCAGTCCATCCGGGACAGGCCCGGTGGGGCAGTTCTTC
TRBJ1-2 NA TRBV6-5 NA CASSYSAGDYTF TGTGCCAGCAGTTACTCTGCAGGGGACTACACCTTC
TRBJ1-1 TRBD1 TRBV4-2 NA CASSQQGQETAFF TGTGCCAGCAGCCAACAGGGACAGGAGACAGCTTTCTTT
TRBJ1-2 TRBD1 TRBV29-1 once CSVENRGGFGYGYTF TGCAGCGTTGAAAACAGGGGAGGTTTTGGCTATGGCTACACCTTC
TRBJ2-5 NA TRBV3-1/TRBV3-2 NA CASSHGQQETQYF TGTGCCAGCAGCCATGGACAGCAAGAGACCCAGTACTTC
TRBJ1-3 NA TRBV24-1 NA CATSESSGSSGNTIYF TGTGCCACCAGTGAATCCTCCGGGAGCTCTGGAAACACCATATATTTT
TRBJ2-7 TRBD1 TRBV5-4 NA CASSWGQGKMQYF TGTGCCAGCAGCTGGGGACAGGGTAAGATGCAGTACTTC
TRBJ2-1 TRBD2 TRBV7-2 NA CASSPPTSGGAVQFF TGTGCCAGCAGCCCTCCGACTAGCGGGGGGGCGGTGCAGTTCTTC
TRBJ1-1 TRBD1 TRBV9 NA CASSVGDRVTEAFF TGTGCCAGCAGCGTAGGGGACAGGGTAACTGAAGCTTTCTTT
TRBJ1-2 TRBD1 TRBV3-1/TRBV3-2 NA CASSRRTGGDGYTF TGTGCCAGCAGCAGGCGGACAGGGGGCGATGGCTACACCTTC
TRBJ2-1 NA TRBV5-8 NA CASSLGAQRNNEQFF TGTGCCAGCAGCTTGGGCGCCCAGCGGAACAATGAGCAGTTCTTC
TRBJ2-1 TRBD1 TRBV19 once CASNSGQGFYNEQFF TGTGCCAGTAATTCTGGACAGGGCTTTTACAATGAGCAGTTCTTC
TRBJ1-5 NA TRBV21-1 NA CASSNWRRAGGRVGNQPQHF TGTGCCAGCAGCAATTGGAGGCGGGCAGGGGGCCGGGTTGGAAATCAGCCCCAGCATTTT
TRBJ2-2 TRBD1 TRBV23-1 NA CASSQSLRDRVFSTGELFF TGCGCCAGCAGTCAATCCCTCCGGGACAGGGTCTTTAGCACCGGGGAGCTGTTTTTT
TRBJ1-4 NA TRBV7-9 NA CASRTLATNEKLFF TGTGCCAGCAGAACACTAGCAACTAATGAAAAACTGTTTTTT
TRBJ1-2 TRBD1 TRBV5-6 NA CASSFRGRDYGYTF TGTGCCAGCAGCTTCAGGGGGCGAGACTATGGCTACACCTTC
TRBJ1-1 NA TRBV6-5 once CASSYGSHTEAFF TGTGCCAGCAGTTACGGCAGTCACACTGAAGCTTTCTTT
TRBJ1-3 NA TRBV5-6 NA CASSLTPGFSGNTIYF TGTGCCAGCAGCTTAACGCCAGGGTTTTCTGGAAACACCATATATTTT
TRBJ1-2 TRBD1 TRBV29-1 NA CSVIDRGSGYTF TGCAGCGTGATCGACAGGGGTAGTGGCTACACCTTC
TRBJ2-7 NA TRBV7-2 few CASSLGRGYEQYF TGTGCCAGCAGCTTAGGCAGGGGTTACGAGCAGTACTTC
TRBJ2-5 NA TRBV19 once CASSISPTGETQYF TGTGCCAGTAGTATATCCCCGACCGGGGAGACCCAGTACTTC
TRBJ2-1 NA TRBV18 NA CASSTTGYYNEQFF TGTGCCAGCTCAACTACAGGGTACTACAATGAGCAGTTCTTC
TRBJ2-1 TRBD2 TRBV7-2 NA CASSLEGYGAGGLNEQFF TGTGCCAGCAGCTTAGAGGGCTACGGGGCGGGGGGGCTCAATGAGCAGTTCTTC
TRBJ2-7 TRBD1 TRBV7-9 NA CASSFLDRGGYEQYF TGTGCCAGCAGCTTCCTGGACAGGGGTGGCTACGAGCAGTACTTC
TRBJ1-1 NA TRBV18 once CASSPPTGAGIGTEAFF TGTGCCAGCTCACCACCAACCGGCGCCGGGATAGGGACTGAAGCTTTCTTT
TRBJ1-5 NA TRBV13 few CASSSSQDPALPQHF TGTGCCAGCAGCTCCTCACAGGACCCAGCATTACCCCAGCATTTT
TRBJ2-5 NA TRBV7-2 once CASSLLGGTQETQYF TGTGCCAGCAGCTTATTGGGCGGGACCCAAGAGACCCAGTACTTC
TRBJ1-6 NA TRBV4-2 NA CASSQVRGTMSYNSPLHF TGTGCCAGCAGCCAAGTTCGGGGAACGATGTCCTATAATTCACCCCTCCACTTT
TRBJ1-2 NA TRBV11-2 NA CASSLGGLGYTF TGTGCCAGCAGCTTAGGCGGCTTAGGCTACACCTTC
TRBJ1-1 NA TRBV11-3 NA CASSLEEGAEAFF TGTGCCAGCAGCTTAGAAGAGGGCGCTGAAGCTTTCTTT
TRBJ2-7 NA TRBV18 NA CASSPAAGVDEQYF TGTGCCAGCTCACCAGCGGCAGGGGTTGACGAGCAGTACTTC
TRBJ1-2 NA TRBV4-2 NA CASSQEQGNYGYTF TGTGCCAGCAGCCAAGAACAGGGTAACTATGGCTACACCTTC
TRBJ2-1 TRBD1 TRBV2 NA CASSEDRGSYNEQFF TGTGCCAGCAGTGAAGACAGGGGCTCCTACAATGAGCAGTTCTTC
TRBJ1-2 NA TRBV19 NA CASRFAGGYTF TGTGCCAGTAGATTTGCAGGAGGCTACACCTTC
TRBJ2-5 NA TRBV5-8 NA CASSSRGGRPETQYF TGTGCCAGCAGCTCCAGAGGTGGGAGACCCGAGACCCAGTACTTC
TRBJ2-2 NA TRBV28 NA CASSSTGETGELFF TGTGCCAGCAGTTCCACGGGGGAAACCGGGGAGCTGTTTTTT
TRBJ1-5 TRBD1 TRBV6-5 NA CASRTTGVGNQPQHF TGTGCCAGCAGAACGACAGGGGTGGGCAATCAGCCCCAGCATTTT
TRBJ1-1 NA TRBV18 NA CASSPGTGTSAGDTFF TGTGCCAGCTCACCGGGCACCGGGACCTCCGCGGGGGACACTTTCTTT